The 32 T cell receptor beta chains given below trace back to one sample, sequenced in a study of T cell responses to AZD1222 COVID-19 vaccine. Profiled with immunoSEQ multiplex PCR; TCRdb holds only in-frame clones, not every one. This table holds about 200,000 clones, around 93% found once. The specimen was peripheral blood, collected 28 days after the second AZD1222 dose. These receptor sequences come from an adult who received the AZD1222 COVID-19 vaccine.

This rearrangement joins TRBV10-3 to TRBJ2-7; 8 bases map to TRBD1. The CDR3 spans 13 residues. From germline, CDR1 is ENHRY and CDR2 SYGVKD. J was trimmed by 2 bases and V by 5 bases; bases with no gene match: 2. The CDR3 loop is CAISLDRAYEQYF. The DNA for the CDR3 is TGTGCCATCAGTTTGGACAGGGCCTACGAGCAGTACTTC.

The gene calls are TRBV7-9 and TRBJ2-7; the D gene could be TRBD1 or TRBD2 (6 bases each). V dropped 1 base and J dropped 7 bases, with 14 bases sitting between them. The CDR3 is made up of 14 amino acids. Per the germline V gene, CDR1 is SEHNR and CDR2 is FQNEAQ (reference sequence). CDR3: CASSLEGGRWEQYF. DNA for the CDR3: TGTGCCAGCAGCTTAGAGGGGGGAAGGTGGGAGCAGTACTTC.

The chain employs TRBV5-1 and TRBJ2-1, with D unclear. V dropped 4 bases and J dropped 4 bases, with 12 bases sitting between them. CDR1 is SGHRS, CDR2 YFSETQ, per germline. The CDR3 covers 14 residues. The CDR3 spells CASSQPPTYNEQFF. CDR3 bases: TGCGCCAGCAGCCAACCACCTACGTACAATGAGCAGTTCTTC.

This clone was counted once. The genes are TRBV10-3 and TRBJ1-2, with TRBD1 identical over 10 bases. CDR1 ENHRY and CDR2 SYGVKD come from the germline V gene. CDR3 length: 12 residues. V dropped 8 bases and J dropped 6; count of bases not matched to a gene: 3. In nucleotides, the CDR3 is TGTGCCATCCCCGGGACAGGGGATGGCTACACCTTC. Protein sequence: CAIPGTGDGYTF.

The chain employs TRBV7-9 and TRBJ2-7; 8 bases line up with TRBD1. V lost 6 bases to trimming and J lost 4 bases; unmatched junction nucleotides: 5. Germline CDR1 reads SEHNR; CDR2 reads FQNEAQ (reference sequence). The CDR3 spans 13 residues. CDR3 nucleotide sequence: TGTGCCAGCAGATCGGACAGGGCGTACGAGCAGTACTTC. Translated, it gives CASRSDRAYEQYF.

This chain uses TRBV20-1 with TRBJ1-5; D not certain. Trimming removed 5 bases from V and 3 bases from J, with 5 bases in between. The CDR3 loop spans 11 amino acids. CDR1 is DFQATT and CDR2 is SNEGSKA in the germline V gene (reference sequence). The CDR3 DNA is TGCAGTGCTGGACCCAATCAGCCCCAGCATTTT. Its translation: CSAGPNQPQHF.

This chain connects TRBV27 to TRBJ2-2, with 13 bases fitting TRBD2. The germline gives CDR1 MNHEY, CDR2 SMNVEV (reference sequence). V was clipped by 4 bases and J by 1 base; unmatched bases: 9. The CDR3 contains 19 residues. CDR3 protein: CASSYGQWTSGGNTGELFF. The CDR3, as DNA: TGTGCCAGCAGTTATGGACAATGGACTAGCGGGGGGAACACCGGGGAGCTGTTTTTT.

The rearrangement joins TRBV12-5 to TRBJ2-3; TRBD1 matches at 8 bases. Germline V gene sequence: CDR1 LGHNT, CDR2 FRNRAP. The CDR3 has 13 amino acids. CDR3: CVSGGPSTDTQYF. The CDR3 DNA reads TGTGTGTCAGGGGGCCCTAGCACAGATACGCAGTATTTT.

This rearrangement joins TRBV18 to TRBJ2-7; weak D call: TRBD2 (6 bases). The germline V gene has CDR1 KGHSH and CDR2 LQKENI. Trimming stripped 2 bases from V and 7 bases from J, with 15 bases between. The CDR3 length is 14 residues. The CDR3, as DNA: TGTGCCAGCTCACCATTGGAGGGTTTTTGGGAGCAGTACTTC. Residues: CASSPLEGFWEQYF.

CDR3 residues: CASSPTGLGVEKLFF. The DNA of the CDR3 is TGTGCCAGCAGTCCTACGGGCTTAGGGGTGGAAAAACTGTTTTTT. The J gene is TRBJ1-4, the V gene TRBV2; possible D gene TRBD1, 5 bases. V was pared by 5 bases and J by 8 bases, with 18 bases between. Germline V gene data show CDR1 as SNHLY and CDR2 as FYNNEI. CDR3 length equals 15 residues.

The gene calls are TRBV6-5 and TRBJ1-5; D possibly corresponds to TRBD1 (6 bases). Looked up from germline, CDR1 is MNHEY and CDR2 is SVGAGI. The CDR3 loop spans 13 amino acids. The V end lost 6 bases, the J end lost 5 bases, and 11 bases lay between the germline ends. CDR3 in amino acids: CASRQGLDQPQHF. The CDR3, as DNA: TGTGCCAGCAGACAGGGCCTCGATCAGCCCCAGCATTTT.

This chain joins TRBV6-6 and TRBJ1-5; D perhaps matches TRBD1 (6 bases). V dropped 2 bases and J dropped 1 base, with 9 bases sitting between them. The germline gives CDR1 MNHNY, CDR2 SVGAGI (reference sequence). This CDR3 contains 15 residues. CDR3 amino acids: CASSYVQGSNQPQHF. The DNA of the CDR3 is TGTGCCAGCAGTTACGTCCAGGGGAGCAATCAGCCCCAGCATTTT.

In its sample, this clone was seen once. The chain employs TRBV19 and TRBJ1-1, with unresolved D. V lost 6 bases and J 3 bases, leaving 14 bases between the germline ends. CDR1 LNHDA and CDR2 SQIVND come from the germline V gene (reference sequence). This CDR3 comprises 14 residues. CDR3 in DNA: TGTGCCAGTAGGGGGTCGACAAAGGACACTGAAGCTTTCTTT. It yields the protein CASRGSTKDTEAFF.

A note on this clone: A junction boundary mismatches the germline segment, possibly from a read error. The V and J genes are TRBV13 and TRBJ2-7; the match to TRBD2 covers 15 bases. The CDR3 consists of 15 residues. Germline values: CDR1 PRHDT, CDR2 FYEKMQ (reference sequence). The CDR3 sequence is CASSLGLAGGYEQYF. The CDR3 nucleotides are TGTGCCAGCAGCCTAGGACTAGCGGGGGGGTACGAGCAGTACTTC.

As regards this clone: At one boundary the junction diverges from the germline segment, which might be a read error. The rearrangement joins TRBV14 to TRBJ1-2; D is possibly TRBD1 (6 bases). The CDR3 has 16 residues. Germline CDR1 reads SGHDN; CDR2 reads FVKESK. The CDR3 nucleotides are TGTGCCAGCAGCCCTGAAAATGAGTGGACAGATTATGACTACACCTTC. Its translation is CASSPENEWTDYDYTF.

This rearrangement joins TRBV12-3 or TRBV12-4 to TRBJ2-7; D uncertain. The V end lost 5 bases, the J end lost 3 bases, and 8 bases lay between the germline ends. This CDR3 is 12 amino acids long. CDR3 residues: CASSGWNYEQYF. The CDR3 nucleotides are TGTGCCAGCAGTGGGTGGAACTACGAGCAGTACTTC.

The chain carries TRBV7-8 and TRBJ2-7, with a possible D match to TRBD1 (5 bases). Trimming shortened V by 3 bases and J by 3 bases, and 18 bases separated the two germline ends. CDR1 SGHVS and CDR2 FQNEAQ come from the germline V gene. The CDR3 length is 16 residues. The CDR3 reads CASSFRTRQGYYEQYF. CDR3 DNA: TGTGCCAGCAGCTTTCGGACCAGGCAGGGCTACTACGAGCAGTACTTC.

J is TRBJ1-5 and V is TRBV19, with unresolved D. CDR1 is LNHDA and CDR2 is SQIVND in the germline V gene (reference sequence). The CDR3 length is 14 residues. V lost 1 base, J lost 3 bases, and 7 bases lay in between. CDR3 protein: CASSIARDNQPQHF. The CDR3 DNA sequence: TGTGCCAGTAGTATAGCCCGGGACAATCAGCCCCAGCATTTT.

This rearrangement joins TRBV29-1 to TRBJ1-2; D possibly corresponds to TRBD1 (5 bases). This CDR3 region has 11 residues. Germline-derived CDR1 and CDR2 are SQVTM and ANQGSEA. The V end was cut by 7 bases, the J end by 6 bases, with 12 bases between. CDR3 nucleotides: TGCAGCGCCACCGGGACGGATGGCTACACCTTC. Residues: CSATGTDGYTF. The whole variable domain, remainder taken from reference TRBV29-1 and TRBJ1-2, is SAVISQKPSRDICQRGTSLTIQCQVDSQVTMMFWYRQQPGQSLTLIATANQGSEATYESGFVIDKFPISRPNLTFSTLTVSNMSPEDSSIYLCSATGTDGYTFGSGTRLTVV.

V usage is TRBV3-1 (or the pseudogene TRBV3-2) and J usage is TRBJ1-2, with 9 bases lining up with TRBD1. The junction had 8 bases not matched to a gene; V was cut back by 4 bases and J by 8 bases. Germline V gives CDR1 LGHDT, CDR2 YNNKEL (reference sequence). The CDR3 length is 14 residues. CDR3 region: CASSLRTGESGYTF. As DNA, the CDR3 is TGTGCCAGCAGCCTCCGGACAGGGGAATCGGGCTACACCTTC.

The J gene is TRBJ1-6, the V gene TRBV10-3; D perhaps matches TRBD1 (6 bases). CDR1 and CDR2 (germline): ENHRY, SYGVKD. The germline V and J ends were trimmed by 0 bases and 5 bases, with 11 bases remaining between them. The CDR3 is made up of 16 amino acids. The CDR3 sequence is CAISESGGGNNSPLHF. CDR3 coding DNA: TGTGCCATCAGTGAGTCGGGAGGGGGTAATAATTCACCCCTCCACTTT.

V gene TRBV3-1 (or the pseudogene TRBV3-2) combines with J gene TRBJ2-3; maybe TRBD2 (5 bases). Trimming took off 1 base at V and 2 bases at J, with 10 bases between the two ends. Looked up from germline, CDR1 is LGHDT and CDR2 is YNNKEL (reference sequence). This CDR3 comprises 15 residues. The DNA for the CDR3 is TGTGCCAGCAGCCAAGTTGGTCTAGCCACAGATACGCAGTATTTT. Protein: CASSQVGLATDTQYF.

V gene TRBV5-4 combines with J gene TRBJ2-1, with TRBD2 matching 8 bases. With V trimmed by 3 bases and J by 6 bases, 11 bases remained unmatched. The CDR3 length is 16 residues. Germline CDR1 and CDR2: SGHNT and YYREEE (reference sequence). The CDR3 spells CASSSPLAATSNEQFF. The CDR3 region has the DNA TGTGCCAGCAGCTCACCACTAGCGGCGACTTCCAATGAGCAGTTCTTC.

This sequence joins TRBV12-3 or TRBV12-4 and TRBJ1-1; no clear D gene. CDR3 size: 13 residues. Trimming removed 3 bases from V and 4 bases from J, with 9 bases in between. The DNA of the CDR3 is TGTGCCAGCAGTTTTTCAGGAGGCACTGAAGCTTTCTTT. Its translation is CASSFSGGTEAFF.

This clone came up a few times. V and J are TRBV5-1 and TRBJ1-5; 10 bases map to TRBD1. CDR1 and CDR2 (germline): SGHRS, YFSETQ. The CDR3 is made up of 14 amino acids. Trimming took 5 bases from V and 7 from J; bases not matched to a gene: 6. This chain's CDR3 is CASSSGTGEQPQHF. CDR3 sequence (DNA): TGCGCCAGCAGTTCCGGGACAGGGGAACAGCCCCAGCATTTT.

The genes are TRBV5-6 and TRBJ2-7; the match to TRBD1 covers 9 bases. The CDR3 sequence is 14 residues long. Germline V gene sequence: CDR1 SGHDT, CDR2 YYEEEE. Trimming cost V 4 bases and J 6 bases; bases outside gene matches: 8. CDR3 region: CASSDRTGAGEQYF. The CDR3 DNA is TGTGCCAGCAGCGATCGGACAGGGGCCGGCGAGCAGTACTTC.

This rearrangement joins TRBV5-5 to TRBJ1-2; D call uncertain. The CDR3 totals 15 residues. Per the germline V gene, CDR1 is SGHKS and CDR2 is YYEKEE (reference sequence). V lost 1 base and J lost 4, with 14 bases in between. The CDR3 loop is CASSLTGEGSYGYTF. CDR3 bases: TGTGCCAGCAGCTTGACCGGGGAAGGTTCCTATGGCTACACCTTC.

The chain recombines TRBV11-3 with TRBJ2-4; possible D gene TRBD2, 6 bases. The CDR3 consists of 16 residues. Looked up from germline, CDR1 is SGHNT and CDR2 is YENEEA. The V gene lost 1 base and the J gene lost 0 bases, with 10 bases spanning the gap. CDR3 sequence (DNA): TGTGCCAGCAGCTTAGGTCAGGGACTAGCCAAAAACATTCAGTACTTC. This encodes CASSLGQGLAKNIQYF.

The chain employs TRBV13 and TRBJ2-7; a weak D match, TRBD2 (5 bases). The ends were cut back, 5 bases at V and 3 bases at J, with 8 bases in the middle. The CDR3 sequence is 12 residues long. The germline gives CDR1 PRHDT, CDR2 FYEKMQ (reference sequence). CDR3 sequence: CASSRGIYEQYF. In nucleotides, the CDR3 is TGTGCCAGCAGCCGGGGAATCTACGAGCAGTACTTC.

CDR3 DNA: TGTGCCAGCAGTTCCCCCCGGGACTCAGAAAAACTGTTTTTT. Translation: CASSSPRDSEKLFF. The V call is TRBV6-6, the J call TRBJ1-4, with a possible D match to TRBD1 (5 bases). CDR3 length: 14 amino acids. V lost 4 bases and J lost 8, with 14 bases in between. CDR1 is MNHNY, CDR2 SVGAGI, per germline (reference sequence).

The chain combines TRBV30 with TRBJ1-3; no clear D gene. The CDR3 spans 13 residues. CDR1 and CDR2 from the germline V gene are GTSNPN and SVGIG (reference sequence). Trimming pared 4 bases from V and 0 bases from J, leaving 7 bases between. The CDR3 loop is CAWMDGSGNTIYF. DNA of the CDR3: TGTGCCTGGATGGACGGCTCTGGAAACACCATATATTTT.

This clone was seen just once. J is TRBJ2-1 and V is TRBV6-5; no firm D call. This CDR3 spans 11 amino acids. V was shortened by 4 bases and J by 7 bases, with 5 bases between the two germline ends. Germline V lookup: CDR1 MNHEY, CDR2 SVGAGI. The CDR3 nucleotides are TGTGCCAGCAGTTGGGGTAATGAGCAGTTCTTC. The encoded protein is CASSWGNEQFF.